This T cell receptor beta chain was sequenced for a study of beta chain features in type 1 diabetes. Study-level results: Researchers cautioned that cDNA sequencing could over-represent cells with high TCR expression.

A single heparinised draw of approximately 100 mL on average was taken per donor. A CD45RO/CCR7/CD25/CD127/CD95/CD27 panel sorted naive, central memory, regulatory and stem cell-like memory CD4+ cells. Reverse transcription of all isolated RNA meant that expressed TCRB transcripts were sequenced. Assay used: immunoSEQ multiplex PCR; TCRdb lists only in-frame clones, some missing. The repertoire holds some 240,000 clones, with around 9.9% as singletons. Remarks on this clone: Its antigen remains unidentified.

This CDR3 region has 15 residues. Trimming left V 6 bases short and J 6 bases short, with 19 bases between. Germline CDR1 reads MDHEN; CDR2 reads SYDVKM. The TCR was taken from a man between 18 and 29 years old in good health. The rearrangement links TRBV28 to TRBJ2-3; tentative D call: TRBD1 (5 bases). The sample consisted of central memory CD4+ T cells from blood. The CDR3 loop is CASRGHLGLTDTQYF. The CDR3, as DNA: TGTGCCAGCAGAGGACATCTGGGCCTCACGGATACGCAGTATTTT.